This note documents a single TCR beta chain sequence. The antigen remains unidentified. Profiling relied on immunoSEQ multiplex PCR, and the TCRdb table lists in-frame clones only, not all of them. The sample holds 130,000 to 150,000 clones; around 90% are singletons and the top ten take 1.5% to 2%. The data were obtained in a study of T cell responses to AZD1222 COVID-19 vaccine. At the level of the study: Timing groups of about 4 and about 12 weeks for second doses were pooled.

V lost 11 bases and J lost 2; bases outside the gene matches: 7. Looked up from germline, CDR1 is SGHAT and CDR2 is FQNNGV. This CDR3 region has 13 residues. Findings and limits, study-wide: The study sampled repertoires only after the peak T cell response. In a largely white British group with more females than males, clonal diversity was possibly underestimated.

Sequencing used peripheral blood, obtained on day 0 of AZD1222 vaccination. The chain employs TRBV11-2 and TRBJ2-5, with 8 positions matching TRBD2. The clonotype originates from an adult in good health. CDR3 coding DNA: TGTGCCGGGGCTAGCGGGCAACAAGAGACCCAGTACTTC. The encoded protein is CAGASGQQETQYF.